In its sample, the clone carrying this TCR beta chain was seen once. The antigen remains undetermined. This sample was included in a study of PD-1 blockade in classical Hodgkin lymphoma. Across the whole study: Intravenous nivolumab at 3 mg/kg was given to patients every 2 weeks. Study-level findings and limits: Reports indicated that newly diagnosed patients had lower baseline TCR diversity than healthy donors did.

V lost 6 bases and J lost 4; bases outside the gene matches: 5. Germline V gives CDR1 SQVTM, CDR2 ANQGSEA. The CDR3 runs to 13 residues. Some clones are missing from TCRdb's copy, which holds only in-frame ones; the method was immunoSEQ multiplex PCR. The sample has around 31,000 clones, around 86% seen once; the top ten hold 2.4%. Every patient experienced relapse after autologous stem cell transplantation, and brentuximab vedotin exposure varied. Thawed PBMCs underwent magnetic negative selection to yield purified CD4+ T cells. Best responses fell into complete response, partial response or progressive disease.

The clonotype was recovered from a human donor with classical Hodgkin lymphoma. This chain uses TRBV29-1 with TRBJ1-1, with 10 bases matching TRBD1. Sequencing used CD4+ T cells from blood, obtained at baseline. CDR3 protein: CSVLGTGATEAFF. CDR3 bases: TGCAGCGTACTTGGGACAGGGGCCACTGAAGCTTTCTTT.